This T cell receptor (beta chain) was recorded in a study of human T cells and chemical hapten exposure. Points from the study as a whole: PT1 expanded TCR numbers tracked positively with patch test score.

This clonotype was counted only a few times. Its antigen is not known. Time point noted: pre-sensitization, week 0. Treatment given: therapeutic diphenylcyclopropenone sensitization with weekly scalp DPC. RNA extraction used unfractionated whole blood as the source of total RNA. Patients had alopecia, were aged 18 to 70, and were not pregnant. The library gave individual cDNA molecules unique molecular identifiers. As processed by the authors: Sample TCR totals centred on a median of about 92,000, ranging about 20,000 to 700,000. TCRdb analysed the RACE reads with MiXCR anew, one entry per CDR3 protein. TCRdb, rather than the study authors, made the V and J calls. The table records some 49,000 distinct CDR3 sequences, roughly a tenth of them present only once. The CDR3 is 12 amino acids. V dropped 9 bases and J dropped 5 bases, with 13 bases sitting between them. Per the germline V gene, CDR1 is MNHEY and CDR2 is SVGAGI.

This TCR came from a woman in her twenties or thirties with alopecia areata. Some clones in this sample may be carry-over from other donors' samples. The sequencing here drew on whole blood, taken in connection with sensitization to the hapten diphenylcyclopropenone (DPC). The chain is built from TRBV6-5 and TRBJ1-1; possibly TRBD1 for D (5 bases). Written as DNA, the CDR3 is TGTGCCAGTGCAGGGCTAAGTACTGAAGCTTTCTTT. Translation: CASAGLSTEAFF.